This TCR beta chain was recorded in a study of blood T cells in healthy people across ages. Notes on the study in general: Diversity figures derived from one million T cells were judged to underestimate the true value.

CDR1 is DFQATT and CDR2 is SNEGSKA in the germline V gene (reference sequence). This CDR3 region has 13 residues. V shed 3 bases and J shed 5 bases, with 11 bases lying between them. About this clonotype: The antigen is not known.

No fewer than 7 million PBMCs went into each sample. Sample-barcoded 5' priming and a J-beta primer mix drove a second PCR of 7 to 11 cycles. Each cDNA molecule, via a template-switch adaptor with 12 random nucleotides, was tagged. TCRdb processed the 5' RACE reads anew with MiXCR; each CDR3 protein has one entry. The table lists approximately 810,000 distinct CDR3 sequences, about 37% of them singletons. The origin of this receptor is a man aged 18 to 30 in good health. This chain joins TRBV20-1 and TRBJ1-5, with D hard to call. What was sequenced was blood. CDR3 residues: CSASGGVDQPQHF. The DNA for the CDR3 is TGCAGTGCTAGTGGCGGGGTTGATCAGCCCCAGCATTTT.